This is a list of T cell receptor beta chains from one sample in a study of blood T cell repertoires in COVID-19. Generated by immunoSEQ multiplex PCR, the TCRdb table keeps only in-frame clones and is missing some. Of under 300,000 clones in the sample, about 90% were seen once. The sample comprised peripheral blood. These receptors all stem from a woman in her 30s with COVID-19, enrolled during active disease. CDR3s include the opening cysteine and the closing phenylalanine or tryptophan. Fields, in order: D gene, J gene, clone size, V gene, CDR3 protein, CDR3 DNA. A D gene is named only where the DNA matches it firmly. Size is stated for part of the rows, as once, few or many counts, or as a class when the clone is expanded.

TRBD1 TRBJ2-3 - TRBV25-1 CASSPLGGTGGTDTQYF TGTGCCAGCAGTCCCCTGGGTGGGACAGGGGGGACAGATACGCAGTATTTT
TRBD1 TRBJ2-1 - TRBV5-1 CASSFYRGNEQFF TGCGCCAGCAGCTTTTACAGGGGCAATGAGCAGTTCTTC
- TRBJ2-7 - TRBV21-1 CASSTSSPVTSGGRSYEQYF TGTGCCAGCAGCACCTCTTCCCCCGTGACTAGCGGGGGCCGCTCCTACGAGCAGTACTTC
- TRBJ2-7 few TRBV30 CAWSVGASYEQYF TGTGCCTGGAGTGTAGGGGCCTCCTACGAGCAGTACTTC
TRBD1 TRBJ1-1 - TRBV28 CASRNRGRAEAFF TGTGCCAGTAGAAACAGGGGGCGCGCTGAAGCTTTCTTT
TRBD1 TRBJ1-1 few TRBV4-1 CASSQDRMNTEAFF TGCGCCAGCAGCCAGGACAGGATGAACACTGAAGCTTTCTTT
TRBD1 TRBJ1-4 - TRBV3-1/TRBV3-2 CASSQGGTVEKLFF TGTGCCAGCAGCCAAGGGGGGACAGTTGAAAAACTGTTTTTT
- TRBJ2-1 once TRBV10-1 CASEGGARNEQFF TGCGCCAGCGAGGGGGGGGCCAGGAATGAGCAGTTCTTC
- TRBJ2-7 - TRBV12-3/TRBV12-4 CASSPWDEGEQYF TGTGCCAGCAGTCCGTGGGATGAGGGCGAGCAGTACTTC
TRBD2 TRBJ2-1 - TRBV11-3 CASRGGGANEQFF TGTGCCAGCCGGGGCGGGGGGGCGAATGAGCAGTTCTTC
TRBD2 TRBJ2-7 many TRBV24-1 CATSDGGGEQYF TGTGCCACCAGTGATGGGGGGGGCGAGCAGTACTTC
- TRBJ2-7 - TRBV19 CASSMAESSEQYF TGTGCCAGTAGTATGGCAGAATCCTCCGAGCAGTACTTC
- TRBJ1-2 - TRBV5-4 CASSLRGAVVGYTF TGTGCCAGCAGCTTGCGGGGGGCTGTCGTGGGCTACACCTTC
TRBD2 TRBJ2-3 - TRBV29-1 CSVAGLAGSYTQYF TGCAGCGTTGCCGGACTAGCGGGGTCCTATACGCAGTATTTT
- TRBJ2-2 - TRBV5-4 CASSTYSGELFF TGTGCCAGCAGCACCTATTCCGGGGAGCTGTTTTTT
- TRBJ1-5 few TRBV11-2 CASSLDRGGNQPQHF TGTGCCAGCAGCTTAGACAGGGGAGGCAATCAGCCCCAGCATTTT
- TRBJ2-7 - TRBV6-5 CATVRTYEQYF TGTGCCACCGTGAGAACCTACGAGCAGTACTTC
- TRBJ2-7 - TRBV6-2/TRBV6-3 CASSYRQIYEQYF TGTGCCAGCAGTTACAGACAGATCTACGAGCAGTACTTC
- TRBJ1-1 - TRBV11-2 CASSSYKSQGVNTEAFF TGTGCCAGCAGCTCCTATAAGTCCCAGGGCGTAAACACTGAAGCTTTCTTT
- TRBJ2-5 - TRBV19 CASSNRVKETQYF TGTGCCAGTAGTAACAGGGTAAAAGAGACCCAGTACTTC